This entry lists 30 T cell receptor beta chains sequenced from one sample in a study of T cells in localized non-small cell lung cancer. Assay used: immunoSEQ multiplex PCR; TCRdb lists only in-frame clones, some missing. The table shows 30,000 or so clones, with roughly 90% occurring only once. The material sequenced was peripheral blood mononuclear cells, taken before any cancer treatment. The receptors here all came from a woman aged 40-70 years with stage III lung adenocarcinoma.

J is TRBJ1-5 and V is TRBV18; D not resolved. Per germline, CDR1 KGHSH and CDR2 LQKENI. CDR3 size: 14 residues. V lost 2 bases, J lost 0 bases, and 5 bases lay in between. CDR3 sequence reads: CASSPEISNQPQHF. The CDR3 DNA follows: TGTGCCAGCTCACCAGAGATTAGCAATCAGCCCCAGCATTTT.

This chain links TRBV29-1 with TRBJ2-3; D remains unclear. The CDR3 has 14 amino acids. Germline assignment: CDR1 SQVTM and CDR2 ANQGSEA. Trimming cost V 4 bases and J 1 base, with 12 bases left between them. The CDR3 here is CSVARILRTDTQYF. CDR3 coding DNA: TGCAGCGTTGCAAGGATCCTCCGCACAGATACGCAGTATTTT.

This clone was recorded a few times. The rearrangement joins TRBV6-4 to TRBJ1-5; D gene uncertain. V lost 5 bases, J lost 5 bases, and 10 bases lay in between. The CDR3 has 13 residues. Germline CDR1 and CDR2: MRHNA and SNTAGT. Here the CDR3 reads CASSQDVYQPQHF. The CDR3 bases are TGTGCCAGCAGTCAGGACGTATATCAGCCCCAGCATTTT.

CDR3 DNA sequence: TGTGCCAGCAGCCAACAGGGGGGAAGGCGAAGCACCGGGGAGCTGTTTTTT. Amino acid sequence: CASSQQGGRRSTGELFF. V gene TRBV2 combines with J gene TRBJ2-2; 8 positions match TRBD1. The CDR3 is 17 amino acids. The germline V gene has CDR1 SNHLY and CDR2 FYNNEI. Losses at the gene ends were 6 bases for V and 4 bases for J; bases not matched to a gene: 13.

The chain uses TRBV6-5 and TRBJ2-1; 7 bases align to TRBD2. This CDR3 comprises 14 residues. The J segment lost 6 bases and the V segment lost 2 bases, leaving 4 bases of the junction unmatched. CDR1 and CDR2 (germline): MNHEY, SVGAGI. Here the CDR3 DNA reads TGTGCCAGCAGTTACCACTTAGCGGGCAATGAGCAGTTCTTC. Encoded protein: CASSYHLAGNEQFF.

The chain has TRBV19 and TRBJ2-2; D may match TRBD1 or TRBD2 (5 bases each). The germline CDR1 and CDR2 sequences are LNHDA and SQIVND (reference sequence). V dropped 5 bases and J dropped 4 bases, with 8 bases sitting between them. The CDR3 is 13 amino acids. The CDR3 loop is CASSRGATGELFF. For the CDR3, the DNA is TGTGCCAGTAGTCGAGGGGCCACCGGGGAGCTGTTTTTT.

The chain carries TRBV28 and TRBJ1-3, with D possibly being TRBD1 (5 bases). CDR3 length equals 16 residues. Germline CDR1 is MDHEN and CDR2 is SYDVKM. V lost 6 bases and J 4 bases, leaving 19 bases between the germline ends. The CDR3 nucleotides are TGTGCCAGCAGCCGGGGAGGGGTAGTATCCGGAAACACCATATATTTT. It yields the protein CASSRGGVVSGNTIYF.

The rearrangement links TRBV11-3 to TRBJ2-3, with no clear D. The CDR3 consists of 14 residues. From germline, CDR1 is SGHNT and CDR2 YENEEA. Trimming stripped 4 bases from V and 3 bases from J, with 11 bases between. This CDR3 is CASSSDGLTDTQYF. In nucleotides, the CDR3 is TGTGCCAGCAGCTCCGACGGATTAACAGATACGCAGTATTTT.

This chain joins TRBV30 and TRBJ1-5; possibly TRBD1 for D (6 bases). V lost 5 bases and J lost 4, with 12 bases in between. The CDR3 length is 13 residues. CDR1 and CDR2 from the germline V gene are GTSNPN and SVGIG (reference sequence). Here the CDR3 DNA reads TGTGCCTGGGCGGACAGACAAAATCAGCCCCAGCATTTT. This codes for CAWADRQNQPQHF. The full variable domain, its missing parts supplied by reference TRBV30 and TRBJ1-5, is SQTIHQWPATLVQPVGSPLSLECTVEGTSNPNLYWYRQAAGRGLQLLFYSVGIGQISSEVPQNLSASRPQDRQFILSSKKLLLSDSGFYLCAWADRQNQPQHFGDGTRLSIL.

The V call is TRBV7-9, the J call TRBJ2-3; 10 bases are shared with TRBD2. This CDR3 comprises 16 residues. V lost 2 bases to trimming and J lost 4 bases; unmatched junction nucleotides: 6. Germline V gene data show CDR1 as SEHNR and CDR2 as FQNEAQ (reference sequence). CDR3 DNA: TGTGCCAGCAGCTTATCTACTAGCGGGGTAGCAGATACGCAGTATTTT. Translating it yields CASSLSTSGVADTQYF.

This clone was detected once. The chain couples TRBV30 to TRBJ1-3; D remains ambiguous. Germline V CDR1 and CDR2: GTSNPN, SVGIG (reference sequence). Trimming left V 1 base short and J 3 bases short, with 4 bases between. The CDR3 is made up of 12 amino acids. DNA of the CDR3: TGTGCCTGGAGTGAGAGTGGAAACACCATATATTTT. Translation gives CAWSESGNTIYF.

The chain employs TRBV4-2 and TRBJ2-3, with D perhaps TRBD2 (7 bases). V lost 0 bases and J 1 base, leaving 14 bases between the germline ends. Germline values: CDR1 LGHNA, CDR2 YNFKEQ. CDR3 length equals 17 residues. The CDR3 DNA reads as TGTGCCAGCAGCCAAGATCTAGGGGGGGGAGGCACAGATACGCAGTATTTT. Protein product: CASSQDLGGGGTDTQYF.

The chain's CDR3 is CASSSLAGGYETQYF. The CDR3 DNA is TGTGCCAGCAGCTCATTAGCGGGAGGATACGAGACCCAGTACTTC. The V gene is TRBV7-2, the J gene TRBJ2-5; the match to TRBD2 covers 10 bases. J gave up 5 bases and V 4 bases, and 7 bases lay outside the gene matches. The CDR3 extends over 15 amino acids. Germline CDR1 reads SGHTA; CDR2 reads FQGNSA.

The chain has TRBV4-2 and TRBJ1-6; D is unclear. The CDR3 is made up of 14 amino acids. The germline gives CDR1 LGHNA, CDR2 YNFKEQ. V was pared by 1 base and J by 6 bases, with 7 bases between. DNA for the CDR3: TGTGCCAGCAGCCAAGGGCTCCTTAATTCACCCCTCCACTTT. Its translation: CASSQGLLNSPLHF.

The chain couples TRBV5-5 to TRBJ1-3; D ambiguous. The V and J ends lost 0 bases and 0 bases respectively, with 7 bases between them. Looked up from germline, CDR1 is SGHKS and CDR2 is YYEKEE (reference sequence). The CDR3 extends over 15 amino acids. In nucleotides, the CDR3 is TGTGCCAGCAGCTTGGGACCGAGCTCTGGAAACACCATATATTTT. Its translation is CASSLGPSSGNTIYF.

The V call is TRBV7-8, the J call TRBJ2-1; TRBD2 aligns across 14 bases. Germline CDR1 and CDR2: SGHVS and FQNEAQ. CDR3 length: 19 residues. The V and J ends lost 5 bases and 0 bases, in that order; junction bases with no gene match: 9. The CDR3, as DNA: TGTGCCAGCAGCCCGACTAGCGGGAGGGTTTGGGTCTCCTACAATGAGCAGTTCTTC. This translates into CASSPTSGRVWVSYNEQFF. Complete variable domain (other parts from reference TRBV7-8 and TRBJ2-1): GAGVSQSPRYKVAKRGQDVALRCDPISGHVSLFWYQQALGQGPEFLTYFQNEAQLDKSGLPSDRFFAERPEGSVSTLKIQRTQQEDSAVYLCASSPTSGRVWVSYNEQFFGPGTRLTVL.

On this clone: The sample holds other DNA sequences that translate to the same CDR3. The rearrangement joins TRBV7-2 to TRBJ2-7, with D unresolved. The length of the CDR3 is 14 residues. Germline assignment: CDR1 SGHTA and CDR2 FQGNSA. V was clipped by 1 base and J by 0 bases, with 7 bases between them. The CDR3 DNA reads as TGTGCCAGCAGCTTAGACCCGAGCTCCTACGAGCAGTACTTC. It yields the protein CASSLDPSSYEQYF.

CDR3 bases: TGTGCCAGCAGTTACTCAGAGGGACAGACTATCACTGAAGCTTTCTTT. Residues: CASSYSEGQTITEAFF. The chain carries TRBV6-5 and TRBJ1-1; 7 bases match TRBD1. Trimming took 0 bases from V and 4 from J; bases not matched to a gene: 8. The CDR3 has 16 amino acids. Germline V gene data show CDR1 as MNHEY and CDR2 as SVGAGI.

The genes are TRBV9 and TRBJ1-1, with TRBD1 identical over 7 bases. With 5 bases clipped from V and 1 base from J, the junction kept 2 bases outside the gene matches. The CDR3 extends over 13 amino acids. Germline-derived CDR1 and CDR2 are SGDLS and YYNGEE. CDR3 residues: CASSRTGNTEAFF. In DNA form, the CDR3 reads TGTGCCAGCAGTAGGACAGGGAACACTGAAGCTTTCTTT. Complete variable domain (other parts from reference TRBV9 and TRBJ1-1): DSGVTQTPKHLITATGQRVTLRCSPRSGDLSVYWYQQSLDQGLQFLIQYYNGEERAKGNILERFSAQQFPDLHSELNLSSLELGDSALYFCASSRTGNTEAFFGQGTRLTVV.

The J gene is TRBJ2-7, the V gene TRBV9; D could derive from TRBD1 or TRBD2 (5 bases each). The CDR3 is 13 amino acids. Looked up from germline, CDR1 is SGDLS and CDR2 is YYNGEE. Trimming stripped 4 bases from V and 10 bases from J, with 18 bases between. The CDR3 region has the DNA TGTGCCAGCAGCCCGAGGGGAGAAGGGGTTCAGTACTTC. It is translated as CASSPRGEGVQYF.

The chain joins TRBV2 to TRBJ2-5; TRBD1 might be the D (5 bases). There are 13 residues in the CDR3. CDR1 SNHLY and CDR2 FYNNEI come from the germline V gene. V was trimmed by 6 bases and J by 5 bases, leaving 13 bases between them. CDR3: CASRSLAGETQYF. As DNA, the CDR3 is TGTGCCAGCAGATCATTAGCAGGGGAGACCCAGTACTTC.

The chain recombines TRBV5-1 with TRBJ1-2; D remains unclear. The CDR3 covers 14 residues. Germline CDR1 reads SGHRS; CDR2 reads YFSETQ. With 1 base removed from V and 3 bases from J, the gap between germline ends came to 10 bases. The CDR3 region has the DNA TGCGCCAGCAGCTTGAGCACAGTAGACTATGGCTACACCTTC. Residues: CASSLSTVDYGYTF.

This chain uses TRBV20-1 with TRBJ2-1, with TRBD2 matching 7 bases. The CDR3 consists of 11 residues. The junction had 6 bases not matched to a gene; V was cut back by 4 bases and J by 12 bases. Looked up from germline, CDR1 is DFQATT and CDR2 is SNEGSKA (reference sequence). For the CDR3, the DNA is TGCAGTGCTAAACGGGAGGATGGGCAGTTCTTC. This translates into CSAKREDGQFF.

The genes are TRBV5-5 and TRBJ1-2; maybe TRBD1 (6 bases). Germline CDR1 SGHKS, CDR2 YYEKEE (reference sequence). The CDR3 extends over 13 amino acids. The germline V and J ends were trimmed by 4 bases and 8 bases, with 15 bases remaining between them. The CDR3 here is CASSTPEQGGYTF. The CDR3 DNA is TGTGCCAGCAGCACCCCTGAACAGGGCGGCTACACCTTC.

This rearrangement joins TRBV27 to TRBJ1-1, with D maybe TRBD1 (6 bases). The V and J ends lost 5 bases and 1 base respectively, with 11 bases between them. The CDR3 is 14 residues long. Germline V gene data show CDR1 as MNHEY and CDR2 as SMNVEV (reference sequence). The CDR3 sequence: CASSQQDRNTEAFF. The CDR3 DNA reads TGTGCCAGCAGTCAGCAGGACAGGAACACTGAAGCTTTCTTT.

This chain connects TRBV19 to TRBJ2-3; the D is unclear. The V end lost 2 bases, the J end lost 0 bases, and 9 bases lay between the germline ends. Germline V gene lookup returns CDR1 LNHDA and CDR2 SQIVND (reference sequence). This CDR3 has 15 amino acids. CDR3 protein: CASSIRHPSTDTQYF. The CDR3 DNA follows: TGTGCCAGTAGTATAAGACACCCTAGCACAGATACGCAGTATTTT.

The chain has TRBV7-9 and TRBJ2-2; D gene unclear. Per the germline V gene, CDR1 is SEHNR and CDR2 is FQNEAQ (reference sequence). The V end lost 5 bases, the J end lost 6 bases, and 10 bases lay between the germline ends. The CDR3 contains 13 residues. Written as DNA, the CDR3 is TGTGCCAGCAGCCTTCCCGGATCCGGGGAGCTGTTTTTT. Its translation: CASSLPGSGELFF.

This clone showed up just once. The gene calls are TRBV6-5 and TRBJ1-1; TRBD1 agrees at 8 bases. From germline, CDR1 is MNHEY and CDR2 SVGAGI. The CDR3 extends over 15 amino acids. The trim removed 10 bases at V and 0 bases at J, leaving 10 bases unmatched. CDR3 coding DNA: TGTGCCACCCAGGGGGCCCGGGGGCTGAACACTGAAGCTTTCTTT. It yields the protein CATQGARGLNTEAFF.

This chain joins TRBV2 and TRBJ1-1; D is undetermined. CDR3 length equals 13 residues. The V and J ends lost 4 bases and 5 bases respectively, with 11 bases between them. Germline-derived CDR1 and CDR2 are SNHLY and FYNNEI. CDR3 DNA: TGTGCCAGCAGTGTCGCTGGGGAAACTGAAGCTTTCTTT. Its protein is CASSVAGETEAFF.

This clone was seen only once. The chain carries TRBV27 and TRBJ1-2, with 9 bases lining up with TRBD1. The V gene end was trimmed by 4 bases and the J gene end by 3 bases; junction bases not matched to a gene: 6. Germline V gene lookup returns CDR1 MNHEY and CDR2 SMNVEV (reference sequence). The CDR3 covers 15 residues. The CDR3 protein is CASSSADRGHYGYTF. The CDR3, as DNA: TGTGCCAGCAGTTCTGCGGACAGGGGCCACTATGGCTACACCTTC.